This T cell receptor beta chain was sequenced during a study of blood T cells in healthy people across ages. The donors, healthy Caucasians from Russia, were aged roughly 6 to 95. Per individual sample, total RNA of at least 5.5 micrograms was extracted. Study conclusions and caveats: The fall in TCR beta diversity per million T cells was roughly linear with age. Long-lived and aged donors differed, with more naive CD4+ cells and higher diversity in the long-lived.

The use of a sample-barcoded 5' primer and a J-beta primer mix characterized a second PCR of about 6 to 11 cycles. TCRdb analysed the 5' RACE reads with MiXCR anew, one entry per CDR3 protein. The sample carries about 1.6 million distinct CDR3 sequences, about 31% recorded once. This clonotype came up many times. Antigen: not known. CDR3 length equals 13 residues. Germline CDR1 and CDR2: SQVTM and ANQGSEA. With 4 bases removed from V and 3 bases from J, the gap between germline ends came to 13 bases. The clonotype comes from a woman in her twenties or thirties in good health. V usage is TRBV29-1 and J usage is TRBJ2-7; D is uncertain. Sequencing used blood. The CDR3 DNA follows: TGCAGCGTTGTCGTCGGCAACGGCTACGAGCAGTACTTC. Protein sequence: CSVVVGNGYEQYF.